The 10 T cell receptor beta chains in this list originate from one sample, sequenced in a study of response to subunit inactivated influenza vaccine (dated by TCRdb to the late 2010s). Receptor amplification or capture employed RT-PCR. The instrument was an Illumina HiSeq 2500. Using fastp trimming at Q25 and MiXCR clonotype assembly, TCRdb reanalyzed the public sequencing data and kept in-frame beta chains. Every entry covers one CDR3 protein and lists the most common genes and DNA from its rows. The sample table shows 600,000 to 850,000 distinct CDR3 sequences, and approximately 14% are seen once. The ten largest account for 6% to 9.5% of the sample. Material: PBMCs from blood, obtained less than 15 days before vaccination. These receptors all come from a middle-aged man who received an inactivated influenza vaccine. Donor details come from another sample of the same person, matched by shared clones.

In its sample, this clonotype was seen many times. The DNA of the CDR3 is TGTGCCAGCAGTTTTGGGACCCCGGACACCGGGGAGCTGTTTTTT. Translated, it gives CASSFGTPDTGELFF. This chain joins TRBV12-3 or TRBV12-4 and TRBJ2-2; either TRBD1 or TRBD2 may supply D (5 bases each). The V and J ends lost 3 bases and 3 bases respectively, with 11 bases between them. This CDR3 has 15 residues.

This clonotype was counted a few times. This sequence joins TRBV30 and TRBJ2-2, with D unresolved. The CDR3 covers 12 residues. The germline V gene has CDR1 GTSNPN and CDR2 SVGIG (reference sequence). V lost 2 bases and J 6 bases, leaving 7 bases between the germline ends. CDR3 loop: CAWSMDSGELFF. The CDR3 DNA reads TGTGCCTGGAGTATGGATTCCGGGGAGCTGTTTTTT.

This clonotype was seen only a few times. The J gene is TRBJ1-4, the V gene TRBV7-8, with no clear D. CDR3 length: 14 residues. V lost 3 bases to trimming and J lost 4 bases, with 9 bases between them. Germline V gene lookup returns CDR1 SGHVS and CDR2 FQNEAQ. CDR3 loop: CASSFRGCNEKLFF. CDR3 in DNA: TGTGCCAGCAGCTTCCGGGGTTGTAATGAAAAACTGTTTTTT.

This clonotype was detected only a few times. The genes are TRBV7-8 and TRBJ2-3; a possible D gene is TRBD2 (5 bases). CDR1 and CDR2 (germline): SGHVS, FQNEAQ. The length of the CDR3 is 15 residues. The CDR3 DNA sequence: TGTGCAACAGTTGCTCGGGAAGGAATCACAGATACGCAGTATTTT. Protein: CATVAREGITDTQYF.

This clonotype has a handful of counts. The chain links TRBV2 to TRBJ2-7, with D perhaps matching TRBD1 or TRBD2 (5 bases each). The CDR3 is made up of 13 amino acids. CDR1 is SNHLY and CDR2 is FYNNEI in the germline V gene. The V and J ends lost 6 bases and 7 bases respectively, with 16 bases between them. The CDR3 nucleotides read TGTGCCAGCAGCCCGGGGCCCTTTGGGGAGCAGTACTTC. Its translation: CASSPGPFGEQYF.

The table lists this clonotype with a few counts. The CDR3: CASSLISSAQPQHF. CDR3 bases: TGTGCCAGCAGCTTGATCTCCTCCGCGCAGCCCCAGCATTTT. The chain links TRBV5-6 to TRBJ1-5, with D uncertain. Trimming left V 1 base short and J 7 bases short, with 12 bases between. This CDR3 comprises 14 residues. Germline CDR1 and CDR2: SGHDT and YYEEEE.

This clonotype was counted a few times. The rearrangement uses TRBV3-1 and TRBJ2-1, with D perhaps TRBD2 (5 bases). Germline-derived CDR1 and CDR2 are LGHDT and YNNKEL (reference sequence). Deletions cut 4 bases from V and 5 bases from J, with 9 bases between. This CDR3 is built from 13 residues. The CDR3 DNA reads as TGTGCCAGCAGCCGAGGAGGTAACAATGAGCAGTTCTTC. This codes for CASSRGGNNEQFF.

The J gene is TRBJ1-1, the V gene TRBV9; D possibly corresponds to TRBD1 (5 bases). Trimming removed 2 bases at V and 3 bases at J, with 14 bases between. In germline, CDR1 is SGDLS, CDR2 YYNGEE. The CDR3 length is 15 residues. The CDR3 nucleotides read TGTGCCAGCAGCGTTCAAGGGGAAGTTGACACTGAAGCTTTCTTT. This encodes CASSVQGEVDTEAFF.

In DNA, the CDR3 is TGCGCCAGCAGCCCCAGGACCGACAGGGGCTATGGCTACACCTTC. Protein product: CASSPRTDRGYGYTF. The chain recombines TRBV5-1 with TRBJ1-2; 8 bases match TRBD1. The CDR3 has 15 amino acids. With 4 bases clipped from V and 4 bases from J, the junction kept 9 bases outside the gene matches. The V gene's germline CDR1 is SGHRS and CDR2 YFSETQ.

Worth noting for this clonotype: Given a much more abundant clone one base away, this may be a read error. The chain has TRBV12-3 or TRBV12-4 and TRBJ2-1; a possible D gene is TRBD1 (5 bases). The length of the CDR3 is 15 residues. In nucleotides, the CDR3 is TGTTCCAGCAGCGACAGTCCGGCCTCCTACAATGAGCAGTTCTTC. This gives the protein CSSSDSPASYNEQFF.